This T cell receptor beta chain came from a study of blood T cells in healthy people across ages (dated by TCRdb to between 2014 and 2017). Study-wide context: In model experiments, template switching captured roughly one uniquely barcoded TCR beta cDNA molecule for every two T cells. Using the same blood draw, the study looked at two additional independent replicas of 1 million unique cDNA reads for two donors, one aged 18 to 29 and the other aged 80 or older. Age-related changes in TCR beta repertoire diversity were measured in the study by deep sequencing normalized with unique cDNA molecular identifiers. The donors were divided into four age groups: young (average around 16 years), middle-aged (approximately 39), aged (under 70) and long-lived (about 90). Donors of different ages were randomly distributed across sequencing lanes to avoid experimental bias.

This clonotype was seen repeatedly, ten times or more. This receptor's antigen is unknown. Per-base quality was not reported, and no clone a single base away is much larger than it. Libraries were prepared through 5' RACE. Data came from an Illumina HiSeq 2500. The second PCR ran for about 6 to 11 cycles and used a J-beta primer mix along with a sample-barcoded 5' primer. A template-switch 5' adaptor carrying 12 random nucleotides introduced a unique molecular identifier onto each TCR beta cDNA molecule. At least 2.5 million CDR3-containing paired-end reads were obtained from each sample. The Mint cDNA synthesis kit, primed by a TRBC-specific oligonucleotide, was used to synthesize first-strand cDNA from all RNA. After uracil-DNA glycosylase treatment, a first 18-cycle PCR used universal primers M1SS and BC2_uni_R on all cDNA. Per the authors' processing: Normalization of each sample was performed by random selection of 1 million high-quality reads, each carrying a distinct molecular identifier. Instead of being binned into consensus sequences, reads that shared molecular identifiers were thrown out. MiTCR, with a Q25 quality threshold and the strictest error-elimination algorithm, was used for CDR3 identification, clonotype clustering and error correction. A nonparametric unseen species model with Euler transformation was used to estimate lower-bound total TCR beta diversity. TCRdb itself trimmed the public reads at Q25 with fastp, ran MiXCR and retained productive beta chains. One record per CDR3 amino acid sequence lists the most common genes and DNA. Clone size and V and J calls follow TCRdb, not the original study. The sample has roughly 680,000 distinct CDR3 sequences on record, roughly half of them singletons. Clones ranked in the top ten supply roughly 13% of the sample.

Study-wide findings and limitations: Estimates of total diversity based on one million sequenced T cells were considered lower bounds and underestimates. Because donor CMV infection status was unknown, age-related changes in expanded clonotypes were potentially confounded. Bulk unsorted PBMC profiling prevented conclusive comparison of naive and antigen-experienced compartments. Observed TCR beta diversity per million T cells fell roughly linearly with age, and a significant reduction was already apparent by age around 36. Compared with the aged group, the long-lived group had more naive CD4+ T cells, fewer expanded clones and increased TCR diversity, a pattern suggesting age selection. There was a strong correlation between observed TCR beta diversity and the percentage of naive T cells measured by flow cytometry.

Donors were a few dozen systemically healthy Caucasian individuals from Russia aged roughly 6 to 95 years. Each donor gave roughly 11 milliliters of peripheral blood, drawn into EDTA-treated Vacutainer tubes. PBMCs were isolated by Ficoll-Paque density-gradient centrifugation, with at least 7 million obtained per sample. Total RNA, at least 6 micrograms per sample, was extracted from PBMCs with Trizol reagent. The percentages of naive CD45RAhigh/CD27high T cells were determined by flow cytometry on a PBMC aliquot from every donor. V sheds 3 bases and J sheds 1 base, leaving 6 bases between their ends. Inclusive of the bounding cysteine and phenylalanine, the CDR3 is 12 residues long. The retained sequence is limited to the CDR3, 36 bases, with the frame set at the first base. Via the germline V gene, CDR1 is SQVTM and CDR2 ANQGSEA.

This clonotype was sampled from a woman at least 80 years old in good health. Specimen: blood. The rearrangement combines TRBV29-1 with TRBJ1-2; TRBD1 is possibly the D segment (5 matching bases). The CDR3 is CSVEGDNYGYTF. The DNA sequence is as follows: TGCAGCGTTGAGGGGGATAACTATGGCTACACCTTC.